The clone carrying this T cell receptor beta chain was counted many times. Its antigen is as yet unknown. The data originate from a study of Graves' ophthalmopathy and Graves' hyperthyroidism. General study findings and limits: Sensitivity reached nearly 71% and specificity about 73% when the model predicted ophthalmopathy progression.

TCR beta CDR3 amplification used RNA transcripts. Amplification began with first-round RT-PCR using HTBI primers, then second-round multiplex PCR was performed. Each CDR3 protein is one row after TCRdb ran MiXCR on the multiplex PCR reads. The table records nearly 400,000 distinct CDR3 sequences, around 17% of them present only once. Ophthalmopathy donors were characterized by moderate-to-severe activity, CAS of at least 3, NOSPECS of at least 4, and duration under 3 months. Patients were left out if they had other autoimmune diseases, uncontrolled infections, pregnancy or lactation. V dropped 2 bases and J dropped 7; count of bases not matched to a gene: 10. This CDR3 has 15 residues. The germline V gene encodes CDR1 SGDLS and CDR2 YYNGEE.

This chain joins TRBV9 and TRBJ1-2; TRBD1 matches 8 bases. Input material: peripheral blood. This TCR was sampled from a woman between 18 and 30 years old with Graves' ophthalmopathy. CDR3 bases: TGTGCCAGCAGCGTGGAATCCGGGACAGGAATTGGCTACACCTTC. It specifies CASSVESGTGIGYTF.